These 32 T cell receptor beta chains were sequenced from one sample in a study of vaccination effects on CD4 cells after COVID-19 (dated 2022 in TCRdb). The library was made by the immunoSEQ multiplex PCR assay. What TCRdb holds here is the immuneACCESS table cut down to in-frame rearrangements. Part of the clones is not present; checked against another copy, under half of the missing clones reflect an unresolved V gene, and the others are unexplained. The sample data list about 22,000 clones, and approximately 70% of these were observed just once. Roughly 10% of the sample belongs to the ten largest clones. The ViraFEST assay stimulated PBMC with viral peptide pools and then used TCR sequencing to identify antigen-specific CD4+ T cell clonotypes by expansion. After less than 13 days of culture, CD4+ T cells were isolated with the EasySep CD4+ T cell isolation kit. Participants received two doses of either the BNT162b2 or the mRNA-1273 mRNA SARS-CoV-2 vaccine.

What these receptors recognize is not known. The input for sequencing was CD4+ T cells from PBMCs cultured with HCoV-NL63 spike peptides, taken after COVID-19 vaccination. The intended sense of this specimen's cell subset or site label: HCoV-NL63 spike overlapping peptide pool stimulation. These TCRs come from a human donor who received a COVID-19 vaccine.

This chain uses TRBV5-1 with TRBJ2-1; D ambiguous. The V end lost 4 bases, the J end lost 11 bases, and 16 bases lay between the germline ends. CDR3 size: 13 residues. Germline V gene lookup returns CDR1 SGHRS and CDR2 YFSETQ. CDR3 nucleotides: TGCGCCAGCAGCACCTCTCCCTATGATCAGCAGTTCTTC. This gives the protein CASSTSPYDQQFF.

The V gene is TRBV25-1, the J gene TRBJ1-5, with D unclear. V gave up 5 bases and J gave up 2 bases, with 7 bases separating them. This CDR3 is built from 13 residues. The germline V gene has CDR1 MGHDK and CDR2 SYGVNS. The CDR3 region has the DNA TGTGCCAGCAGTAATCAGGGCAATCAGCCCCAGCATTTT. Amino acid sequence: CASSNQGNQPQHF.

This clone was seen only once. Here the CDR3 reads CASSLMGLYGYTF. As DNA, the CDR3 is TGTGCCAGCAGTTTGATGGGGCTGTATGGCTACACCTTC. V gene TRBV12-3 or TRBV12-4 combines with J gene TRBJ1-2, with D maybe TRBD1 (5 bases). Trimming removed 3 bases at V and 5 bases at J, with 10 bases between. This CDR3 is 13 amino acids long.

The chain employs TRBV24-1 and TRBJ1-2; D gene uncertain. Germline-derived CDR1 and CDR2 are KGHDR and SFDVKD. V was cut by 3 bases and J by 0 bases, with 1 base left in between. The CDR3 sequence is 12 residues long. In DNA, the CDR3 is TGTGCCACCAGTGATACTAACTATGGCTACACCTTC. This translates into CATSDTNYGYTF.

V is TRBV27 and J is TRBJ1-5; D perhaps matches TRBD1 (6 bases). The CDR3 sequence is 15 residues long. Germline CDR1 and CDR2: MNHEY and SMNVEV (reference sequence). V lost 1 base, J lost 3 bases, and 10 bases lay in between. The CDR3 loop is CASSLFGDTNQPQHF. Here the CDR3 DNA reads TGTGCCAGCAGTTTATTTGGGGACACCAATCAGCCCCAGCATTTT.

This chain joins TRBV5-1 and TRBJ1-3; D is undetermined. This CDR3 is built from 14 residues. The ends were cut back, 0 bases at V and 0 bases at J, with 4 bases in the middle. Germline V lookup: CDR1 SGHRS, CDR2 YFSETQ. DNA of the CDR3: TGCGCCAGCAGCTTGGGTAGCTCTGGAAACACCATATATTTT. This encodes CASSLGSSGNTIYF.

This chain connects TRBV6-5 to TRBJ1-2, with D possibly matching TRBD1 (5 bases). The V gene's germline CDR1 is MNHEY and CDR2 SVGAGI. The CDR3 extends over 14 amino acids. With 2 bases removed from V and 5 bases from J, the gap between germline ends came to 12 bases. CDR3 region: CASSYNRRAYGYTF. CDR3 DNA: TGTGCCAGCAGTTACAACAGGCGCGCTTATGGCTACACCTTC.

The chain couples TRBV5-1 to TRBJ2-1, with 8 nucleotides matching TRBD2. The CDR3 is 15 amino acids. Germline V gene lookup returns CDR1 SGHRS and CDR2 YFSETQ. The trim removed 0 bases at V and 4 bases at J, leaving 3 bases unmatched. The CDR3 loop reads CASSLVSGAYNEQFF. In DNA, the CDR3 is TGCGCCAGCAGCTTGGTTAGCGGGGCTTACAATGAGCAGTTCTTC.

V is TRBV6-5 and J is TRBJ2-7, with TRBD2 identical over 8 bases. The length of the CDR3 is 15 residues. Germline CDR1 reads MNHEY; CDR2 reads SVGAGI. V shed 4 bases, J shed 2 bases, and the junction held 7 bases outside the gene matches. The chain's CDR3 is CASSFSGDPTYEQYF. In DNA form, the CDR3 reads TGTGCCAGCAGTTTTAGCGGGGACCCCACCTACGAGCAGTACTTC.

This chain links TRBV10-3 with TRBJ1-2, with 9 bases aligning to TRBD1. There are 14 residues in the CDR3. V shed 8 bases, J shed 4 bases, and the junction held 8 bases outside the gene matches. CDR1 and CDR2 (germline): ENHRY, SYGVKD. CDR3 bases: TGTGCCATCGCCCGGACAGGGGTGGGCTATGGCTACACCTTC. Its protein product is CAIARTGVGYGYTF.

This clone showed up just once. The chain links TRBV6-5 to TRBJ1-1; D is undetermined. This CDR3 spans 15 amino acids. Trimming shortened V by 4 bases and J by 1 base, and 13 bases separated the two germline ends. Germline CDR1 and CDR2: MNHEY and SVGAGI. The CDR3 bases are TGTGCCAGCAGTTCTCCAGCCACGGCGAACACTGAAGCTTTCTTT. The encoded protein is CASSSPATANTEAFF.

This clone was counted a few times. For the CDR3, the DNA is TGTGCCAGTAGTGGGGCGGGAGGGGCCGGGGAGCTGTTTTTT. It encodes CASSGAGGAGELFF. The chain joins TRBV19 to TRBJ2-2; TRBD2 matches 9 bases. The length of the CDR3 is 14 residues. Germline loops: CDR1 LNHDA, CDR2 SQIVND (reference sequence). V gave up 5 bases and J gave up 6 bases; unmatched junction bases: 4.

The chain has TRBV29-1 and TRBJ1-5, with unresolved D. The CDR3 runs to 15 residues. Between the trimmed V and J ends, which lost 4 bases and 2 bases, there was a span of 15 bases. CDR1 and CDR2 from the germline V gene are SQVTM and ANQGSEA. The CDR3 sequence: CSVADGVLGNQPQHF. CDR3 nucleotides: TGCAGCGTTGCTGACGGAGTGTTAGGCAATCAGCCCCAGCATTTT.

V gene TRBV10-3 combines with J gene TRBJ1-1, with a tentative D call TRBD1 (5 bases). Trimming pared 7 bases from V and 5 bases from J, leaving 14 bases between. This CDR3 has 13 residues. Germline V CDR1 and CDR2: ENHRY, SYGVKD. The CDR3 DNA reads as TGTGCCATCAAAGGGGCAATGGAGACTGAAGCTTTCTTT. It translates to CAIKGAMETEAFF.

CDR3 residues: CSVRQGEHQPQHF. The CDR3, as DNA: TGCAGCGTTAGACAGGGGGAACACCAGCCCCAGCATTTT. This chain connects TRBV29-1 to TRBJ1-5, with 9 bases fitting TRBD1. Germline-derived CDR1 and CDR2 are SQVTM and ANQGSEA. The CDR3 is 13 residues long. V dropped 5 bases and J dropped 7; count of bases not matched to a gene: 6.

The table lists this clone with a count of one. The chain employs TRBV15 and TRBJ1-2; TRBD1 might be the D (5 bases). Germline V CDR1 and CDR2: LNHNV, YYDKDF (reference sequence). This CDR3 is 15 amino acids long. Trimming removed 0 bases from V and 6 bases from J, with 14 bases in between. The CDR3 reads CATSRESGVMNGYTF. DNA for the CDR3: TGTGCCACCAGCAGAGAATCGGGGGTTATGAATGGCTACACCTTC.

This rearrangement joins TRBV5-3 to TRBJ2-2; tentative D call: TRBD2 (6 bases). TRBV5-3 is treated as an ORF (open reading frame) with a function not yet certain. Trimming removed 3 bases at V and 0 bases at J, with 18 bases between. The CDR3 consists of 18 residues. CDR3 amino acids: CARSSTRREPPNTGELFF. CDR3 DNA sequence: TGTGCCAGAAGCTCGACCCGACGGGAGCCCCCGAACACCGGGGAGCTGTTTTTT.

This chain links TRBV5-1 with TRBJ2-7, with TRBD1 matching over 7 bases. In germline, CDR1 is SGHRS, CDR2 YFSETQ. The CDR3 is 16 residues long. J was trimmed by 3 bases and V by 4 bases; bases with no gene match: 13. CDR3 nucleotides: TGCGCCAGCAGCCAAGGGACAGTAGTATCCCTCTACGAGCAGTACTTC. As protein: CASSQGTVVSLYEQYF.

This chain joins TRBV7-9 and TRBJ1-3; D not certain. Germline loops: CDR1 SEHNR, CDR2 FQNEAQ (reference sequence). V lost 5 bases to trimming and J lost 0 bases, with 11 bases between them. The CDR3 totals 15 residues. The CDR3 protein is CASSKDGYSGNTIYF. CDR3 DNA sequence: TGTGCCAGCAGCAAAGACGGATACTCTGGAAACACCATATATTTT.

The genes are TRBV24-1 and TRBJ2-1, with a possible D match to TRBD2 (5 bases). Trimming took 4 bases from V and 2 from J, leaving 14 bases between them. Germline loops: CDR1 KGHDR, CDR2 SFDVKD. The CDR3 spans 16 residues. The chain's CDR3 is CATSETKRKPYNEQFF. CDR3 in DNA: TGTGCCACCAGTGAAACAAAGCGGAAGCCCTACAATGAGCAGTTCTTC.

The chain is built from TRBV4-2 and TRBJ2-5, with a tentative D call TRBD2 (5 bases). The CDR3 length is 18 residues. Germline values: CDR1 LGHNA, CDR2 YNFKEQ. The V and J ends lost 1 base and 2 bases respectively, with 20 bases between them. The DNA for the CDR3 is TGTGCCAGCAGCCAAGTTGCCCTAGGAGAGGGAAAACAAGAGACCCAGTACTTC. It specifies CASSQVALGEGKQETQYF.

The V gene is TRBV13, the J gene TRBJ1-1, with a possible D match to TRBD1 (5 bases). Trimming took 5 bases from V and 7 from J, leaving 17 bases between them. The CDR3 is 14 amino acids. The germline V gene has CDR1 PRHDT and CDR2 FYEKMQ (reference sequence). In nucleotides, the CDR3 is TGTGCCAGCAGCCTCGGGGCAGGGAACCTTGAAGCTTTCTTT. Protein product: CASSLGAGNLEAFF.

Only one count was recorded for this clone. The V and J genes are TRBV5-4 and TRBJ2-2, with 11 bases that match TRBD2. J gave up 4 bases and V 0 bases, and 11 bases lay outside the gene matches. Germline V gene data show CDR1 as SGHNT and CDR2 as YYREEE (reference sequence). This CDR3 spans 19 amino acids. In DNA form, the CDR3 reads TGTGCCAGCAGCTTGGCCGGGTTAGCGGGGGGGCGTCGCACCGGGGAGCTGTTTTTT. Amino acids: CASSLAGLAGGRRTGELFF.

This clone was seen more than once but under ten times. V usage is TRBV10-3 and J usage is TRBJ2-6, with D hard to call. Germline CDR1 reads ENHRY; CDR2 reads SYGVKD. The CDR3 is 13 residues long. CDR3 protein: CAGKGPGANVLTF. As DNA, the CDR3 is TGTGCTGGAAAAGGGCCTGGGGCCAACGTCCTGACTTTC.

The chain recombines TRBV25-1 with TRBJ2-1; D gene uncertain. With 0 bases removed from V and 5 bases from J, the gap between germline ends came to 11 bases. From germline, CDR1 is MGHDK and CDR2 SYGVNS. CDR3 size: 15 residues. The CDR3 DNA reads as TGTGCCAGCAGTGAATATTACGGGTGGAACAATGAGCAGTTCTTC. Protein product: CASSEYYGWNNEQFF.

The chain employs TRBV6-5 and TRBJ1-2; D might be TRBD1 (5 bases). With 0 bases removed from V and 0 bases from J, the gap between germline ends came to 8 bases. Germline V gene lookup returns CDR1 MNHEY and CDR2 SVGAGI. The CDR3 totals 15 residues. CDR3 sequence: CASSYSRQSNYGYTF. The CDR3 DNA follows: TGTGCCAGCAGTTACTCGCGACAGTCTAACTATGGCTACACCTTC.

The chain recombines TRBV6-7 with TRBJ2-1; D is perhaps TRBD1 (5 bases). TRBV6-7 is marked as an open reading frame, function uncertain. This CDR3 comprises 15 residues. The CDR3 region has the DNA TGTGCAGAAAACGCAGGACAAGTATTCTACAATGAGCAGTTCTTC. It translates to CAENAGQVFYNEQFF.

V is TRBV6-2 or TRBV6-3 and J is TRBJ2-4; 7 bases align to TRBD1. J was trimmed by 4 bases and V by 0 bases; bases with no gene match: 15. This CDR3 is built from 19 residues. Germline V gene sequence: CDR1 MNHEY, CDR2 SVGEGT. The CDR3 sequence: CASSYSIRDRGQWKNIQYF. DNA of the CDR3: TGTGCCAGCAGTTACTCGATAAGAGATAGGGGGCAATGGAAAAACATTCAGTACTTC.

This clone appeared a few times. V is TRBV19 and J is TRBJ2-1, with D uncertain. This CDR3 is built from 14 residues. Germline lookup yields CDR1 LNHDA and CDR2 SQIVND (reference sequence). V was pared by 6 bases and J by 0 bases, with 9 bases between. The CDR3 is CASRARSSYNEQFF. For the CDR3, the DNA is TGTGCCAGTAGGGCCCGAAGCTCCTACAATGAGCAGTTCTTC.

The rearrangement joins TRBV5-1 to TRBJ2-7, with D possibly being TRBD2 (5 bases). V lost 4 bases and J 7 bases, leaving 12 bases between the germline ends. The CDR3 has 12 residues. Germline V CDR1 and CDR2: SGHRS, YFSETQ. The CDR3 reads CASSRDEGEQYF. Written as DNA, the CDR3 is TGCGCCAGCAGCCGTGATGAGGGTGAGCAGTACTTC.

This chain links TRBV10-3 with TRBJ2-7; 10 bases are a match to TRBD2. CDR3 size: 14 residues. The V gene's germline CDR1 is ENHRY and CDR2 SYGVKD. V shed 4 bases and J 0 bases; nucleotides not matched to a gene: 0. CDR3 residues: CAISGTSGSYEQYF. In DNA, the CDR3 is TGTGCCATCAGTGGGACTAGCGGCTCCTACGAGCAGTACTTC.

This clone was picked up a small number of times. The chain is built from TRBV5-4 and TRBJ2-7; D gene ambiguous. The V gene lost 4 bases and the J gene lost 5 bases, with 25 bases spanning the gap. Looked up from germline, CDR1 is SGHNT and CDR2 is YYREEE (reference sequence). The CDR3 consists of 17 residues. CDR3 loop: CASSTEWTGRLYDEQYF. The CDR3 DNA reads as TGTGCCAGCAGCACGGAGTGGACGGGCCGGTTATATGACGAGCAGTACTTC.